Below are 24 T cell receptor beta chains sequenced from a single sample in a study of CD8 T cells in Susac syndrome. The RNA input was about 0.5 to 1 ug, and it was reverse transcribed with random hexamers. TCRdb itself ran the immunoSEQ multiplex PCR reads through MiXCR, one entry per CDR3 protein. The sample carries about 290,000 distinct CDR3 sequences, roughly 90% recorded once. The sample consisted of CD8+ T cells from PBMCs. Receptors originate from a human donor with multiple sclerosis.

J is TRBJ2-1 and V is TRBV7-9, with a weak D call TRBD2 (6 bases). Germline V gene sequence: CDR1 SEHNR, CDR2 FQNEAQ (reference sequence). V shed 1 base and J shed 5 bases, with 21 bases lying between them. This CDR3 has 18 residues. For the CDR3, the DNA is TGTGCCAGCAGCTTAGAACGCGGTAGAGGACGGGAGAACAATGAGCAGTTCTTC. Translation: CASSLERGRGRENNEQFF.

V gene TRBV20-1 combines with J gene TRBJ2-5; no clear D gene. The V and J ends lost 3 bases and 3 bases respectively, with 14 bases between them. The germline gives CDR1 DFQATT, CDR2 SNEGSKA (reference sequence). The CDR3 is 14 residues long. The chain's CDR3 is CSARHSAPEETQYF. CDR3 bases: TGCAGTGCTAGGCACTCGGCCCCTGAAGAGACCCAGTACTTC.

The chain couples TRBV20-1 to TRBJ1-2; tentative D call: TRBD1 (6 bases). This CDR3 is built from 14 residues. Germline V gene data show CDR1 as DFQATT and CDR2 as SNEGSKA (reference sequence). V lost 5 bases to trimming and J lost 4 bases, with 17 bases between them. The CDR3 bases are TGCAGTGCTTTTGGTGGAAGGGGGTCCTATGGCTACACCTTC. It is translated as CSAFGGRGSYGYTF.

The rearrangement links TRBV18 to TRBJ1-1, with TRBD1 matching over 7 bases. CDR3 size: 13 residues. Losses at the gene ends were 2 bases for V and 5 bases for J; bases not matched to a gene: 2. Germline CDR1 reads KGHSH; CDR2 reads LQKENI. The CDR3 DNA is TGTGCCAGCTCACCAACAGGGGAGACTGAAGCTTTCTTT. It codes for CASSPTGETEAFF.

The chain combines TRBV4-1 with TRBJ2-1, with D possibly matching TRBD1 (6 bases). The V and J ends lost 0 bases and 8 bases respectively, with 14 bases between them. The CDR3 is 15 amino acids. Germline V gene sequence: CDR1 MGHRA, CDR2 YSYEKL. DNA of the CDR3: TGCGCCAGCAGCCAAGAGGGGGCTGGAGTGTATGAGCAGTTCTTC. Its translation is CASSQEGAGVYEQFF.

The V call is TRBV7-3, the J call TRBJ2-3, with D hard to call. V shed 2 bases and J shed 0 bases, with 12 bases lying between them. The germline CDR1 and CDR2 sequences are SGHTA and FQGTGA. The length of the CDR3 is 16 residues. The CDR3 bases are TGTGCCAGCAGCTTATCAGTGCTCACTAGCACAGATACGCAGTATTTT. Its translation is CASSLSVLTSTDTQYF.

The chain uses TRBV4-3 and TRBJ2-3; no firm D call. CDR1 is LGHNA and CDR2 is YSLEER in the germline V gene. Trimming shortened V by 0 bases and J by 2 bases, and 9 bases separated the two germline ends. The CDR3 has 15 residues. CDR3 in amino acids: CASSQDVGTTDTQYF. Written as DNA, the CDR3 is TGCGCCAGCAGCCAAGATGTGGGCACCACAGATACGCAGTATTTT.

The V and J genes are TRBV7-9 and TRBJ2-1; D is unresolved. V gave up 5 bases and J gave up 6 bases, with 20 bases separating them. Germline assignment: CDR1 SEHNR and CDR2 FQNEAQ (reference sequence). This CDR3 is built from 16 residues. The CDR3 DNA reads TGTGCCAGCAGCCCGAGCTTTGGGGAAGAGGTCAATGAGCAGTTCTTC. Amino acid sequence: CASSPSFGEEVNEQFF. Variable domain in full (rest from reference TRBV7-9 and TRBJ2-1): DTGVSQNPRHKITKRGQNVTFRCDPISEHNRLYWYRQTLGQGPEFLTYFQNEAQLEKSRLLSDRFSAERPKGSFSTLEIQRTEQGDSAMYLCASSPSFGEEVNEQFFGPGTRLTVL.

The chain couples TRBV3-1 to TRBJ2-7, with D hard to call. CDR1 and CDR2 from the germline V gene are LGHDT and YNNKEL (reference sequence). The V end was cut by 5 bases, the J end by 0 bases, with 8 bases between. This CDR3 comprises 13 residues. As DNA, the CDR3 is TGTGCCAGCAGCTCGACAATCTCCTACGAGCAGTACTTC. Translation gives CASSSTISYEQYF.

The rearrangement links TRBV29-1 to TRBJ1-1, with D perhaps matching TRBD1 (5 bases). This CDR3 spans 15 amino acids. Germline lookup yields CDR1 SQVTM and CDR2 ANQGSEA. V lost 5 bases, J lost 3 bases, and 19 bases lay in between. The CDR3 coding sequence is TGCAGCGTTATATGGGGGGAAGACCTCGACACTGAAGCTTTCTTT. It specifies CSVIWGEDLDTEAFF.

The chain joins TRBV4-3 to TRBJ2-5; no clear D. Trimming stripped 1 base from V and 2 bases from J, with 11 bases between. Germline V gene sequence: CDR1 LGHNA, CDR2 YSLEER. The CDR3 loop spans 15 amino acids. DNA of the CDR3: TGCGCCAGCAGCCAAGGGCCCGGGTTACAAGAGACCCAGTACTTC. The encoded protein is CASSQGPGLQETQYF.

Regarding this clonotype: One end of the junction fails to match germline, which may point to a read error. The chain uses TRBV3-1 and TRBJ2-3; D is ambiguous. Germline V CDR1 and CDR2: LGHDT, YNNKEL (reference sequence). This CDR3 contains 14 residues. CDR3 DNA sequence: TGTGCCAGCAGCCTGTACCTAGTCACACATACGCAGTATTTT. Amino acid sequence: CASSLYLVTHTQYF.

This clonotype was seen just once. This chain uses TRBV30 with TRBJ2-7; 9 nucleotides align to TRBD1. Per the germline V gene, CDR1 is GTSNPN and CDR2 is SVGIG (reference sequence). CDR3 length: 15 amino acids. With V trimmed by 1 base and J by 2 bases, 6 bases remained unmatched. Written as DNA, the CDR3 is TGTGCCTGGAGTGGGATCCACAGGGGGCCCTACGAGCAGTACTTC. Its translation: CAWSGIHRGPYEQYF.

This clonotype has just one count. J is TRBJ2-3 and V is TRBV2, with D possibly matching TRBD1 (6 bases). Germline loops: CDR1 SNHLY, CDR2 FYNNEI. This CDR3 has 17 amino acids. Trimming removed 5 bases at V and 6 bases at J, with 24 bases between. The CDR3 DNA sequence: TGTGCCAGCAGTTCGTTGCCCCACGACACCGGACAGGATACGCAGTATTTT. It encodes CASSSLPHDTGQDTQYF.

The chain carries TRBV5-1 and TRBJ1-1; D is ambiguous. This CDR3 has 15 residues. Germline V gives CDR1 SGHRS, CDR2 YFSETQ. V gave up 1 base and J gave up 1 base, with 11 bases separating them. CDR3 sequence reads: CASSLQFKPNTEAFF. The CDR3 nucleotides read TGCGCCAGCAGCTTGCAATTTAAACCGAACACTGAAGCTTTCTTT.

The chain joins TRBV5-1 to TRBJ2-2, with 8 bases lining up with TRBD1. The CDR3 extends over 15 amino acids. Germline values: CDR1 SGHRS, CDR2 YFSETQ. Trimming at V came to 2 bases and at J to 4 bases, leaving 4 bases not matched to a gene. CDR3 amino acids: CASSFFDRGTGELFF. The DNA of the CDR3 is TGCGCCAGCAGCTTTTTTGACAGGGGCACCGGGGAGCTGTTTTTT.

This clonotype was recorded a few times. The V and J genes are TRBV29-1 and TRBJ2-2, with D possibly matching TRBD1 (6 bases). CDR1 and CDR2 from the germline V gene are SQVTM and ANQGSEA. CDR3 size: 12 residues. V lost 6 bases and J 4 bases, leaving 9 bases between the germline ends. The CDR3 spells CSVPDSTGELFF. The DNA for the CDR3 is TGCAGCGTGCCGGACAGCACCGGGGAGCTGTTTTTT.

Many counts were recorded for this clonotype. The J gene is TRBJ2-1, the V gene TRBV6-2 or TRBV6-3; a weak D match, TRBD2 (5 bases). Trimming took 6 bases from V and 10 from J, leaving 10 bases between them. The CDR3 runs 11 residues. Germline V gene data show CDR1 as MNHEY and CDR2 as SVGEGT. The CDR3 loop reads CASSPGGEQFF. The DNA for the CDR3 is TGTGCCAGCAGCCCGGGCGGGGAGCAGTTCTTC.

This clonotype was detected only a few times. The genes are TRBV7-8 and TRBJ2-2, with unresolved D. The CDR3 runs to 12 residues. Trimming stripped 6 bases from V and 4 bases from J, with 6 bases between. Germline lookup yields CDR1 SGHVS and CDR2 FQNEAQ. The CDR3 DNA is TGTGCCAGCAGACCCGGCACCGGGGAGCTGTTTTTT. Translation gives CASRPGTGELFF.

The chain recombines TRBV9 with TRBJ2-3; D unclear. The germline CDR1 and CDR2 sequences are SGDLS and YYNGEE. Trimming took off 0 bases at V and 0 bases at J, with 14 bases between the two ends. The CDR3 sequence is 17 residues long. CDR3 loop: CASSVGGYPSSTDTQYF. CDR3 DNA sequence: TGTGCCAGCAGCGTAGGTGGATACCCCTCTAGCACAGATACGCAGTATTTT.

The chain employs TRBV4-2 and TRBJ2-7; D is uncertain. Germline V gives CDR1 LGHNA, CDR2 YNFKEQ. The germline V and J ends were trimmed by 0 bases and 0 bases, with 9 bases remaining between them. The CDR3 extends over 15 amino acids. The DNA for the CDR3 is TGTGCCAGCAGCCAAGAACAACAGAGCTCCTACGAGCAGTACTTC. Protein: CASSQEQQSSYEQYF.

The chain joins TRBV7-9 to TRBJ1-1, with D perhaps TRBD1 (6 bases). Germline CDR1 is SEHNR and CDR2 is FQNEAQ (reference sequence). The CDR3 is 16 amino acids. V was shortened by 6 bases and J by 3 bases, with 20 bases between the two germline ends. The CDR3 loop is CASSQTGPRGDTEAFF. CDR3 coding DNA: TGTGCCAGCAGTCAAACAGGGCCCCGAGGAGACACTGAAGCTTTCTTT.

V usage is TRBV2 and J usage is TRBJ2-2; D is possibly TRBD2 (5 bases). CDR1 is SNHLY and CDR2 is FYNNEI in the germline V gene. This CDR3 region has 13 residues. V was pared by 6 bases and J by 7 bases, with 12 bases between. CDR3 sequence (DNA): TGTGCCAGCAGGGGCCTTGGGAGCGGGGAGCTGTTTTTT. This codes for CASRGLGSGELFF.

The J gene is TRBJ2-1, the V gene TRBV7-9; unclear D gene. The CDR3 runs 12 residues. Deletions cut 5 bases from V and 5 bases from J, with 7 bases between. CDR1 is SEHNR, CDR2 FQNEAQ, per germline (reference sequence). The CDR3 bases are TGTGCCAGCAGCCGAGTTAACAATGAGCAGTTCTTC. This gives the protein CASSRVNNEQFF.